The TCR beta chain under discussion was sequenced for a study of blood T cells in healthy people across ages. This CDR3 comprises 14 residues. Per germline, CDR1 MNHEY and CDR2 SVGAGI. Trimming stripped 2 bases from V and 2 bases from J, with 7 bases between. Study observations and caveats: PBMCs went unsorted, and a conclusive naive versus antigen-experienced comparison was therefore prevented.

Remarks on this clonotype: The antigen is undetermined.

The use of a sample-barcoded 5' primer and a J-beta primer mix characterized a second PCR of roughly 6 to 11 cycles. Each CDR3 protein is one row after TCRdb ran MiXCR on the 5' RACE reads. Among about 1,000,000 distinct CDR3 sequences listed, 40% to 45% were seen once. The chain recombines TRBV6-5 with TRBJ2-1; D remains ambiguous. Sample: blood. This clonotype was sampled from a woman in her sixties or seventies in good health. The CDR3 nucleotides are TGTGCCAGCAGTTACGCGGATCCCTACAATGAGCAGTTCTTC. Its translation is CASSYADPYNEQFF.